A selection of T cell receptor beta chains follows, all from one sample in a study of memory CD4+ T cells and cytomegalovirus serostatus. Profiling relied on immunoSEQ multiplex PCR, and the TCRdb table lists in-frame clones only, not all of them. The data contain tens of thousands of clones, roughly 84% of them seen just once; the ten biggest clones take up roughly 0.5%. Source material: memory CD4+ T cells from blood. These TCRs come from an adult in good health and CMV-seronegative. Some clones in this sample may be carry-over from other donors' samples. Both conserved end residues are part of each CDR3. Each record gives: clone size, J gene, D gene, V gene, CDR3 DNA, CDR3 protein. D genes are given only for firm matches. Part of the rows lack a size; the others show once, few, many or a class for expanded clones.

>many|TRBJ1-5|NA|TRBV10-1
TGCGCCAGCAGTGGGGGGTCCCCCGATCAGCCCCAGCATTTT
CASSGGSPDQPQHF
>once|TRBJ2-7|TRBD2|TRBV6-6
TGTGCCAGCAGTACACGGGAGGGTGGGCGGGAGCAGTACTTC
CASSTREGGREQYF
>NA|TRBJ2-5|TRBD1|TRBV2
TGTGCCAGCAGGAGACAGGGTATCGGTGAGACCCAGTACTTC
CASRRQGIGETQYF
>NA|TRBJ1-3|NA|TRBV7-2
TGTGCCAGCAGCTCAGCGGGATGGGGGGGAGGAAACACCATATATTTT
CASSSAGWGGGNTIYF
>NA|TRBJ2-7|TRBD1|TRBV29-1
TGCAGCGTTGGGGACAGCTACGAGCAGTACTTC
CSVGDSYEQYF
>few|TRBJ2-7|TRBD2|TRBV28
TGTGCCAGCAGTTTATACAGACTAGCGGGAGCCCACGAGCAGTACTTC
CASSLYRLAGAHEQYF
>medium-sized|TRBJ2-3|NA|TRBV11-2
TGTGCCAGCAGCGGCTTGAGGGGGATGCAATCAGATACGCAGTATTTT
CASSGLRGMQSDTQYF
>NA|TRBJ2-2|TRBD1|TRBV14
TGTGCCAGCAGCCAAGGCCCCGGGACAGGGTTCGACACCGGGGAGCTGTTTTTT
CASSQGPGTGFDTGELFF
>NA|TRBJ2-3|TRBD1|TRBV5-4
TGTGCCAGCAGCTTGGACAGGGGGTTGACAGATACGCAGTATTTT
CASSLDRGLTDTQYF
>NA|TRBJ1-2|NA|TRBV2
TGTGCCAGCAGTGGTGGTTCGGGCAACTATGGCTACACCTTC
CASSGGSGNYGYTF
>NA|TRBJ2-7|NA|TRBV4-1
TGCGCCAGCAGCCAAGATAGTGGTTACCCGCAGTACTTC
CASSQDSGYPQYF
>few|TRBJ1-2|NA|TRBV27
TGTGCCAGCAAGGGGCCTCAGACCTATGGCTACACCTTC
CASKGPQTYGYTF
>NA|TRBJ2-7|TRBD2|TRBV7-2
TGTGCCAGCAGCTTTCTGCCTGTAGCGGGAGGAATCGACGAGCAGTACTTC
CASSFLPVAGGIDEQYF
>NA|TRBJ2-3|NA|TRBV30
TGTGCCTGGAGTGCGGGGGGCACAGATACGCAGTATTTT
CAWSAGGTDTQYF
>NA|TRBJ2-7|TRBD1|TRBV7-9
TGTGCCACCGAGGACAGGGGCTACGAGCAGTACTTC
CATEDRGYEQYF
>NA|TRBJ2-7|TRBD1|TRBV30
TGTGCCTCAGGGGTAGGGACAGGTCCATTGGAGCAGTACTTC
CASGVGTGPLEQYF
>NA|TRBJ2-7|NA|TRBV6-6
TGTGCCAGCAGCCTGGACGGCCTCGAGCAGTACTTC
CASSLDGLEQYF